In this sample, the clone carrying this TCR beta chain turned up many times. Its antigen is unidentified. This entry belongs to a study of identical twins. Each CDR3 protein is one row after TCRdb ran MiXCR on the 5' RACE reads. The table lists approximately 690,000 distinct CDR3 sequences, 6% to 6.5% of them singletons. The CDR3 runs to 17 residues. Germline V gives CDR1 MDHEN, CDR2 SYDVKM. Trimming removed 4 bases from V and 4 bases from J; junction bases left unmatched: 12. Findings and limits, study-wide: In cord blood, abundant beta clonotypes had fewer insertions; memory showed no trend. Potential partial confounding of zero-insertion analyses by invariant MAIT and iNKT cells was noted.

V gene TRBV28 combines with J gene TRBJ2-3, with 9 bases identical to TRBD2. Sequenced input: naive T cells sorted from blood. The TCR comes from a man younger than 35 in good health. The DNA of the CDR3 is TGTGCCAGCAGTTCCTTAGCGGGAGTCACGGTCGCAGATACGCAGTATTTT. Translation gives CASSSLAGVTVADTQYF.